Listed here are 20 T cell receptor beta chains from one sample, sequenced in a study of radiotherapy plus CTLA-4 blockade in lung cancer. Sequencing used immunoSEQ multiplex PCR; TCRdb keeps in-frame clones, though not all of them. The table lists some 30,000 clones, about four fifths of them singletons. The input for sequencing was peripheral blood, taken from a patient treated with radiotherapy plus ipilimumab. These receptors all come from a human donor with non-small cell lung cancer that progressed on radiotherapy plus ipilimumab.

The chain is built from TRBV9 and TRBJ1-1, with D uncertain. CDR1 is SGDLS, CDR2 YYNGEE, per germline. The ends were cut back, 3 bases at V and 3 bases at J, with 3 bases in the middle. The CDR3 runs 11 residues. CDR3 in amino acids: CASSGDTEAFF. CDR3 DNA sequence: TGTGCCAGCAGCGGGGACACTGAAGCTTTCTTT.

The V gene is TRBV5-1, the J gene TRBJ2-3; 7 bases are a match to TRBD2. Germline V gives CDR1 SGHRS, CDR2 YFSETQ. The CDR3 covers 14 residues. Trimming removed 0 bases from V and 3 bases from J; junction bases left unmatched: 1. The CDR3 spells CASSLVSGTDTQYF. The CDR3 nucleotides are TGCGCCAGCAGCTTGGTTAGCGGGACAGATACGCAGTATTTT.

The genes are TRBV11-3 and TRBJ2-2; D ambiguous. CDR1 and CDR2 from the germline V gene are SGHNT and YENEEA. V lost 1 base and J lost 6, with 9 bases in between. This CDR3 has 14 amino acids. The CDR3 DNA is TGTGCCAGCAGCTTAGCCCCTGGATCCGGGGAGCTGTTTTTT. It yields the protein CASSLAPGSGELFF. The full variable domain, its missing parts supplied by reference TRBV11-3 and TRBJ2-2, is EAGVVQSPRYKIIEKKQPVAFWCNPISGHNTLYWYLQNLGQGPELLIRYENEEAVDDSQLPKDRFSAERLKGVDSTLKIQPAELGDSAVYLCASSLAPGSGELFFGEGSRLTVL.

The chain is built from TRBV29-1 and TRBJ2-2; maybe TRBD2 (6 bases). V lost 4 bases to trimming and J lost 1 base, with 10 bases between them. Germline V gene sequence: CDR1 SQVTM, CDR2 ANQGSEA. The CDR3 spans 14 residues. CDR3 protein: CSVVTSLNTGELFF. CDR3 DNA sequence: TGCAGCGTTGTTACTAGCTTGAACACCGGGGAGCTGTTTTTT.

The genes are TRBV5-1 and TRBJ2-2, with unresolved D. Germline CDR1 SGHRS, CDR2 YFSETQ. CDR3 length: 14 amino acids. The V end lost 0 bases, the J end lost 1 base, and 4 bases lay between the germline ends. The CDR3 DNA reads TGCGCCAGCAGCTTGGAACTGAACACCGGGGAGCTGTTTTTT. Encoded protein: CASSLELNTGELFF.

This sequence joins TRBV11-2 and TRBJ2-7, with 8 bases fitting TRBD1. The V gene's germline CDR1 is SGHAT and CDR2 FQNNGV. The CDR3 has 15 amino acids. V gave up 5 bases and J gave up 6 bases; unmatched junction bases: 12. The CDR3 loop reads CASSQNPDRVREQYF. The DNA of the CDR3 is TGTGCCAGCAGCCAAAACCCGGACAGGGTCCGCGAGCAGTACTTC.

Here the CDR3 DNA reads TGTGCCAGCAGCTCACCTTTGACAGCAAACTACGAGCAGTACTTC. It codes for CASSSPLTANYEQYF. The rearrangement joins TRBV7-9 to TRBJ2-7; weak D call: TRBD1 (5 bases). The germline V gene encodes CDR1 SEHNR and CDR2 FQNEAQ (reference sequence). The CDR3 totals 15 residues. V was pared by 4 bases and J by 3 bases, with 16 bases between.

In DNA, the CDR3 is TGTGCCAGCAGCCAAGATCGTGGGTTTTCCCGGGACAGGGGATACGAGACCCAGTACTTC. This translates into CASSQDRGFSRDRGYETQYF. The rearrangement joins TRBV4-2 to TRBJ2-5; 10 bases agree with TRBD1. With 0 bases clipped from V and 5 bases from J, the junction kept 18 bases outside the gene matches. This CDR3 spans 20 amino acids. Looked up from germline, CDR1 is LGHNA and CDR2 is YNFKEQ.

The chain is built from TRBV4-2 and TRBJ1-1, with a tentative D call TRBD1 (5 bases). V was clipped by 0 bases and J by 6 bases, with 14 bases between them. CDR1 and CDR2 (germline): LGHNA, YNFKEQ. The CDR3 is 15 amino acids. The CDR3 is CASSQEEEGFAEAFF. CDR3 DNA: TGTGCCAGCAGCCAAGAAGAGGAGGGGTTCGCTGAAGCTTTCTTT.

Within the sample, this clone is medium-sized. The chain employs TRBV7-9 and TRBJ1-5; D gene uncertain. CDR3 length: 15 residues. Germline V gene sequence: CDR1 SEHNR, CDR2 FQNEAQ (reference sequence). V gave up 5 bases and J gave up 3 bases, with 14 bases separating them. The CDR3 loop is CASSPRAGNNQPQHF. The CDR3 coding sequence is TGTGCCAGCAGCCCCCGAGCAGGAAACAATCAGCCCCAGCATTTT.

Regarding this clone: The sample contains more than one DNA sequence encoding this CDR3. The chain links TRBV18 to TRBJ2-3, with TRBD2 identical over 7 bases. Germline values: CDR1 KGHSH, CDR2 LQKENI. J gave up 3 bases and V 3 bases, and 0 bases lay outside the gene matches. This CDR3 contains 13 residues. The CDR3 protein is CASSPGGTDTQYF. The CDR3 bases are TGTGCCAGCTCACCCGGGGGGACAGATACGCAGTATTTT.

This chain connects TRBV18 to TRBJ1-6; maybe TRBD1 (6 bases). V lost 3 bases to trimming and J lost 7 bases, with 16 bases between them. The germline V gene has CDR1 KGHSH and CDR2 LQKENI. The CDR3 runs 16 residues. In nucleotides, the CDR3 is TGTGCCAGCTCACCCCGAGTGGGGGCAGAAAATTCACCCCTCCACTTT. This codes for CASSPRVGAENSPLHF.

Concerning this clone: The junction departs from the called germline gene at one end, perhaps through a read error. The V and J genes are TRBV11-1 and TRBJ1-1; maybe TRBD1 (6 bases). Germline CDR1 reads SGHAT; CDR2 reads FQDESV (reference sequence). The CDR3 length is 14 residues. The DNA of the CDR3 is TGTGCCGGCAGTCGACGGGACACCGGACCTCGAGCTTTCTTT. This translates into CAGSRRDTGPRAFF.

The genes are TRBV27 and TRBJ2-7; 11 nucleotides match TRBD2. The CDR3 runs 15 residues. V shed 5 bases and J 3 bases; nucleotides not matched to a gene: 6. Germline CDR1 is MNHEY and CDR2 is SMNVEV (reference sequence). The CDR3: CASSPKGTSGYEQYF. The DNA of the CDR3 is TGTGCCAGCAGTCCCAAGGGGACTAGCGGCTACGAGCAGTACTTC.

This chain links TRBV28 with TRBJ1-1; D is ambiguous. The CDR3 consists of 14 residues. CDR1 and CDR2 (germline): MDHEN, SYDVKM. V gave up 6 bases and J gave up 0 bases, with 11 bases separating them. The chain's CDR3 is CASSLTLMNTEAFF. The CDR3 nucleotides are TGTGCCAGCAGCCTAACCCTAATGAACACTGAAGCTTTCTTT.

The chain combines TRBV27 with TRBJ2-3; 12 nucleotides agree with TRBD2. Germline values: CDR1 MNHEY, CDR2 SMNVEV (reference sequence). V was clipped by 6 bases and J by 2 bases; unmatched bases: 6. The CDR3 is 16 residues long. The CDR3 DNA follows: TGTGCCAGCAGCATAGGACTAGCGGGACCCACAGATACGCAGTATTTT. Protein: CASSIGLAGPTDTQYF.

About this clone: A read error may produce the germline difference seen at one junction end. The chain uses TRBV18 and TRBJ2-3; 8 nucleotides agree with TRBD2. The CDR3 is 14 residues long. CDR1 is KGHSH and CDR2 is LQKENI in the germline V gene. The CDR3 bases are TGTGCCAGCTCACCAACGGCGACAGCGGGGGAAAAACATTTT. This encodes CASSPTATAGEKHF.

The rearrangement uses TRBV27 and TRBJ2-2, with 11 bases lining up with TRBD1. CDR1 MNHEY and CDR2 SMNVEV come from the germline V gene (reference sequence). The CDR3 spans 16 residues. V gave up 4 bases and J gave up 8 bases; unmatched junction bases: 9. The CDR3 reads CASSSLGTGGTGELFF. CDR3 nucleotides: TGTGCCAGCAGTTCTCTCGGGACAGGGGGTACGGGGGAGCTGTTTTTT.

The J gene is TRBJ1-1, the V gene TRBV30; D may be TRBD1 (5 bases). V lost 2 bases and J lost 1, with 8 bases in between. This CDR3 has 13 amino acids. Germline V gene lookup returns CDR1 GTSNPN and CDR2 SVGIG (reference sequence). The CDR3 is CAWSRQRNTEAFF. CDR3 bases: TGTGCCTGGAGTAGACAGCGGAACACTGAAGCTTTCTTT.

J is TRBJ2-3 and V is TRBV29-1; 10 bases line up with TRBD1. V trimming: 4 bases; J trimming: 3 bases; junction bases outside the gene matches: 1. This CDR3 contains 13 residues. Germline V gene data show CDR1 as SQVTM and CDR2 as ANQGSEA. CDR3 DNA sequence: TGCAGCGTTGGGACAGGGGGAACAGATACGCAGTATTTT. This codes for CSVGTGGTDTQYF.